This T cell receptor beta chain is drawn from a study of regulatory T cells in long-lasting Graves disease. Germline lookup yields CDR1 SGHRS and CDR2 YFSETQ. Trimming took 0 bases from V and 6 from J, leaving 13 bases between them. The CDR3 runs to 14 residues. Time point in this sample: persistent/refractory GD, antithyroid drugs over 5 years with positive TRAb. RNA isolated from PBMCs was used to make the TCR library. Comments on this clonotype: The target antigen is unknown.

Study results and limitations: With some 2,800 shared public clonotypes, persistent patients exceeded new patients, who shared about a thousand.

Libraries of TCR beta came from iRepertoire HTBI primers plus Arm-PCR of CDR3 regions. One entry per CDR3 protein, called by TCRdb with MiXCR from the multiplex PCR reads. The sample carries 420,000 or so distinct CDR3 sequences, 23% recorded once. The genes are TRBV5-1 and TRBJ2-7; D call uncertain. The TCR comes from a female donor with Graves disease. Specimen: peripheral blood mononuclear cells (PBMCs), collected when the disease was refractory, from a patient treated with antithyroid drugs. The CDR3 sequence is CASSLAPTRSEQYF. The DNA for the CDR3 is TGCGCCAGCAGCTTGGCTCCCACGCGGAGCGAGCAGTACTTC.